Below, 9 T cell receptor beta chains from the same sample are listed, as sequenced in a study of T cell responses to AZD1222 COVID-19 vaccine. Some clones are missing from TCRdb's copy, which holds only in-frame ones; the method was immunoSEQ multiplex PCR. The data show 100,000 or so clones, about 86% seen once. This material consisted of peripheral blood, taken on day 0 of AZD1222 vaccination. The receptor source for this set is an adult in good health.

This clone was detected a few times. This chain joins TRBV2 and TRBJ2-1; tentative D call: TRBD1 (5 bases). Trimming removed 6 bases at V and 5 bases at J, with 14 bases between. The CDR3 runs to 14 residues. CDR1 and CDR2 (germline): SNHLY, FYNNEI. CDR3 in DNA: TGTGCCAGCAGGGCCAGGGCCGCGAACAATGAGCAGTTCTTC. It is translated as CASRARAANNEQFF.

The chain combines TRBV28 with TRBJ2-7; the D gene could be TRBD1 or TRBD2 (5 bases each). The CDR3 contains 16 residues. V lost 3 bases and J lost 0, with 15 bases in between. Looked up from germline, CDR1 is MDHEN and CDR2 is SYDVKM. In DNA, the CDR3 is TGTGCCAGCAGTTTCCAGGGACGGATTAGCTCCTACGAGCAGTACTTC. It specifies CASSFQGRISSYEQYF.

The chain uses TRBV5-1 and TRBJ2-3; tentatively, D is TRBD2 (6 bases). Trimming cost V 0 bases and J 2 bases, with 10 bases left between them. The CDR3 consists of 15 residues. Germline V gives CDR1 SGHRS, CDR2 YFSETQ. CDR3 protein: CASSLAGTATDTQYF. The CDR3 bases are TGCGCCAGCAGCTTGGCCGGGACTGCCACAGATACGCAGTATTTT.

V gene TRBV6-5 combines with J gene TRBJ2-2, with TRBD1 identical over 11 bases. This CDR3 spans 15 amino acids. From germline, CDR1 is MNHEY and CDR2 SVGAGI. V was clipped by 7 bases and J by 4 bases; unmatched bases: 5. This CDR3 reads CASTPDRGRTGELFF. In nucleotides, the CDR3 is TGTGCCAGCACCCCGGACAGGGGGCGCACCGGGGAGCTGTTTTTT.

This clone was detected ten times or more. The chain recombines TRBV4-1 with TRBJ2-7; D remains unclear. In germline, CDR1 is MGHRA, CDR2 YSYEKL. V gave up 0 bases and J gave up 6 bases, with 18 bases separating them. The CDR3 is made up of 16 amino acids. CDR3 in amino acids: CASSQDSTVASLEQYF. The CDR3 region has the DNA TGCGCCAGCAGCCAAGATAGCACAGTGGCCTCGCTCGAGCAGTACTTC.

CDR3 loop: CSIRLGGEKLFF. The CDR3, as DNA: TGCAGCATCCGACTCGGAGGGGAAAAACTGTTTTTT. V and J are TRBV29-1 and TRBJ1-4; D remains ambiguous. In germline, CDR1 is SQVTM, CDR2 ANQGSEA. The CDR3 contains 12 residues. V shed 8 bases and J shed 8 bases, with 15 bases lying between them.

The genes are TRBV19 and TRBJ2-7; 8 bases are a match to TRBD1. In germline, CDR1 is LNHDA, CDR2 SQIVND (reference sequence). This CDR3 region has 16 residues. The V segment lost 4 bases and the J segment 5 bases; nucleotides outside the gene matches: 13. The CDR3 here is CASSRRQGPQGDEQYF. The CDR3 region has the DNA TGTGCCAGTAGTAGGAGACAGGGGCCGCAGGGCGACGAGCAGTACTTC.

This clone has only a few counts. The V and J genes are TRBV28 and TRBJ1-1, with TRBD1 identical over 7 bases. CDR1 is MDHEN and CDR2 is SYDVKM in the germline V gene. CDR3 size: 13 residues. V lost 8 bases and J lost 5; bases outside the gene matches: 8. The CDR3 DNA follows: TGTGCCAGCGTAAAACAGGGGAGGACTGAAGCTTTCTTT. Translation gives CASVKQGRTEAFF.

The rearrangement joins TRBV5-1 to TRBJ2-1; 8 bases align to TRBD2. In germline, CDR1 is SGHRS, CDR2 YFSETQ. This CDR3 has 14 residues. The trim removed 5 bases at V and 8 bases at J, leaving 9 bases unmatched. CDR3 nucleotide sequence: TGCGCCAGCAGGGAAAGCGGGAGCATCGATGAGCAGTTCTTC. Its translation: CASRESGSIDEQFF.